This record looks at one T cell receptor (beta chain) sequence and its context. The antigen remains undetermined. The sample belongs to a study of T cell responses to AZD1222 COVID-19 vaccine. General study points: When two AZD1222 doses had been given, Spike-specific TCR breadth and depth rose.

The protocol was immunoSEQ multiplex PCR, while the TCRdb copy is restricted to in-frame clones and leaves out a portion. The sample holds 68,000 or so clones; 88% are singletons and the top ten take around 7.8%. The germline V and J ends were trimmed by 6 bases and 4 bases, with 15 bases remaining between them. Germline CDR1 and CDR2: SQVTM and ANQGSEA. The CDR3 consists of 13 residues. The receptor comes from an adult in good health. The chain has TRBV29-1 and TRBJ1-2; tentative D call: TRBD1 (6 bases). Sequences were derived from peripheral blood, sampled on day 0 of AZD1222 vaccination. The CDR3 here is CSVLDSPIYGYTF. The CDR3 DNA reads TGCAGCGTCCTGGACAGCCCGATCTATGGCTACACCTTC.